This TCR beta chain appears in the sequencing data of a study of T cell responses to AZD1222 COVID-19 vaccine. Generated by immunoSEQ multiplex PCR, the TCRdb table keeps only in-frame clones and is missing some. The repertoire holds 110,000 to 150,000 clones, with around 90% as singletons. Sequences were derived from peripheral blood, sampled 28 days after the second AZD1222 dose. The sequence was obtained from an adult who received the AZD1222 COVID-19 vaccine.

The CDR3 DNA sequence: TGCAGCGTACGACAGGGGGGCATCTACGAGCAGTACTTC. It yields the protein CSVRQGGIYEQYF. This rearrangement joins TRBV29-1 to TRBJ2-7, with 9 bases aligning to TRBD1. Trimming cost V 6 bases and J 3 bases; bases outside gene matches: 6. The CDR3 consists of 13 residues. Germline V lookup: CDR1 SQVTM, CDR2 ANQGSEA.